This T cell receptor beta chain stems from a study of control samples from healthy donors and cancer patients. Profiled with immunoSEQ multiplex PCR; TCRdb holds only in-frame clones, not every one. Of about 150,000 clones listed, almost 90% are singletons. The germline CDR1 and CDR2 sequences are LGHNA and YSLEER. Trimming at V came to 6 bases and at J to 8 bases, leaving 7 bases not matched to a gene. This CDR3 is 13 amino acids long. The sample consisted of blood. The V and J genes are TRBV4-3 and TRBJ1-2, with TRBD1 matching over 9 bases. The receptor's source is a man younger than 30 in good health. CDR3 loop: CASRPGQGGGYTF. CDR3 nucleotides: TGCGCCAGCAGGCCGGGACAGGGAGGCGGCTACACCTTC.